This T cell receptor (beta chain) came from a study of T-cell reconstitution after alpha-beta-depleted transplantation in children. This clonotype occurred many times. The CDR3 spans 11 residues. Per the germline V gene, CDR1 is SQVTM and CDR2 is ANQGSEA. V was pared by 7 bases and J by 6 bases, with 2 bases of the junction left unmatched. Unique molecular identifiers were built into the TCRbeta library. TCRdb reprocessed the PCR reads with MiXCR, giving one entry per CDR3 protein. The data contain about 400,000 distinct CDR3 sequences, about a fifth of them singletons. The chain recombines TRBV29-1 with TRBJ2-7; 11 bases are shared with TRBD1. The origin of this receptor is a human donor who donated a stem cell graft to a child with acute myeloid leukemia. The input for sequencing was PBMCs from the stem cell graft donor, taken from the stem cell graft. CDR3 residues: CSAGTGGEQYF. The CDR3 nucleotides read TGCAGCGCTGGGACAGGGGGCGAGCAGTACTTC.